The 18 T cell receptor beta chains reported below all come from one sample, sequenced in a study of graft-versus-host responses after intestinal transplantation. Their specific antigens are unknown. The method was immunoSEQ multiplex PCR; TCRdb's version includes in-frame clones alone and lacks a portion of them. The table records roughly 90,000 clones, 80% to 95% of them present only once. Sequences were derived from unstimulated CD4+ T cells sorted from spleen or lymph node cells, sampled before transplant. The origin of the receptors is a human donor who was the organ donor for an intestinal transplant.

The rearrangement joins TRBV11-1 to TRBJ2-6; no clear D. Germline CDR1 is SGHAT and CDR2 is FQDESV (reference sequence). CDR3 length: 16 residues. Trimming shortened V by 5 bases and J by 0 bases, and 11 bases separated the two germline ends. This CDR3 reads CASSMGPHSGANVLTF. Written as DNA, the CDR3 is TGTGCCAGCAGCATGGGCCCCCACTCTGGGGCCAACGTCCTGACTTTC.

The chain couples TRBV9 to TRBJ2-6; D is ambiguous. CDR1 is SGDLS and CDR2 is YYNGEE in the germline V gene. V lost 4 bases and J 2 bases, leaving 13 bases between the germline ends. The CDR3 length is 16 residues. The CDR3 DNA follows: TGTGCCAGCAGCCCCAACTTCCGCCCTGGGGCCAACGTCCTGACTTTC. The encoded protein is CASSPNFRPGANVLTF.

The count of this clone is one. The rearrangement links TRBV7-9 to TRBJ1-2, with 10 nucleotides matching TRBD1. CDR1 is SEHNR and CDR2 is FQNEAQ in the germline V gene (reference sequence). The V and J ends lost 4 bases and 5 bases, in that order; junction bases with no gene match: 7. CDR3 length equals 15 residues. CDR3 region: CASSSGQGKDYGYTF. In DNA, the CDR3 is TGTGCCAGCAGCTCGGGACAGGGGAAAGATTATGGCTACACCTTC.

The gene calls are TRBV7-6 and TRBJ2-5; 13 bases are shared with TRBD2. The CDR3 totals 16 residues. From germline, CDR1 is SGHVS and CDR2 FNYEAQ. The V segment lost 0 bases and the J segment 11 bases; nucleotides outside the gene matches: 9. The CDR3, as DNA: TGTGCCAGCAGCTTAGCGGCCGGACTAGCGGGAGATGAGCAGTACTTC. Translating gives CASSLAAGLAGDEQYF. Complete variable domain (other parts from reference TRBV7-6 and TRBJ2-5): GAGVSQSPRYKVTKRGQDVALRCDPISGHVSLYWYRQALGQGPEFLTYFNYEAQQDKSGLPNDRFSAERPEGSISTLTIQRTEQRDSAMYRCASSLAAGLAGDEQYFGPGTRLLVL.

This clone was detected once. The CDR3 nucleotides are TGTGCCATCAGTGAGTGGAGCGGGAGCGCAGATACGCAGTATTTT. It yields the protein CAISEWSGSADTQYF. The rearrangement uses TRBV10-3 and TRBJ2-3; 8 bases agree with TRBD2. CDR3 length: 15 amino acids. Germline loops: CDR1 ENHRY, CDR2 SYGVKD. J was trimmed by 4 bases and V by 1 base; bases with no gene match: 4.

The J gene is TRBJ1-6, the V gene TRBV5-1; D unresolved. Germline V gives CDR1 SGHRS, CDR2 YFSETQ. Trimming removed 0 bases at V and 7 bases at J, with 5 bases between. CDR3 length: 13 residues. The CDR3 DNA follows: TGCGCCAGCAGCTTGGTTCAGAATTCACCCCTCCACTTT. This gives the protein CASSLVQNSPLHF.

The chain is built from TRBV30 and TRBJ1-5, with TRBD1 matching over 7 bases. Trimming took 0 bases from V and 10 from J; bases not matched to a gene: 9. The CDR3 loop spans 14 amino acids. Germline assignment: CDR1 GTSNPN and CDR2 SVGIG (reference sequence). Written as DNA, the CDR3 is TGTGCCTGGAGTGTCCACAGGGGCCCCTTTCCCCAGCATTTT. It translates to CAWSVHRGPFPQHF.

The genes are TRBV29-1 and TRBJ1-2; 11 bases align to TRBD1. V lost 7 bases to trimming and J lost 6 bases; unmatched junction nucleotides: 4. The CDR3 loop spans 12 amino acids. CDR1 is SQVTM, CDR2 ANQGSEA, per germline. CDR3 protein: CSAGQGAHGYTF. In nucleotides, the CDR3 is TGCAGCGCAGGACAGGGGGCTCATGGCTACACCTTC. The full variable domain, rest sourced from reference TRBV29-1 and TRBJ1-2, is SAVISQKPSRDICQRGTSLTIQCQVDSQVTMMFWYRQQPGQSLTLIATANQGSEATYESGFVIDKFPISRPNLTFSTLTVSNMSPEDSSIYLCSAGQGAHGYTFGSGTRLTVV.

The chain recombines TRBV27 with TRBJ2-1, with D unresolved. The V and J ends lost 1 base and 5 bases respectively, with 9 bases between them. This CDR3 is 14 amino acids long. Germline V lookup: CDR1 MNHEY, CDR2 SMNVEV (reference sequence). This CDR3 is CASSLFDRDNEQFF. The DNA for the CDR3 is TGTGCCAGCAGTTTATTCGATCGAGACAATGAGCAGTTCTTC.

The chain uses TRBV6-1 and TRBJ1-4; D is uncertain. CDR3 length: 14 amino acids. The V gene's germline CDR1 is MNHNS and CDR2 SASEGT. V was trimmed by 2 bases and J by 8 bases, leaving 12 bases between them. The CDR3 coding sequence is TGTGCCAGCAGTGAATTGCGGGTTGGCGAAAAACTGTTTTTT. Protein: CASSELRVGEKLFF.

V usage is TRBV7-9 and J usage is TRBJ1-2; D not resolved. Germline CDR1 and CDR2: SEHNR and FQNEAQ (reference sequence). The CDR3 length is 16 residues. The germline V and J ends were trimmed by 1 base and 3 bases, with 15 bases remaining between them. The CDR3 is CASSLDSFPRDYGYTF. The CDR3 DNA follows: TGTGCCAGCAGCTTAGACAGTTTTCCGCGGGACTATGGCTACACCTTC.

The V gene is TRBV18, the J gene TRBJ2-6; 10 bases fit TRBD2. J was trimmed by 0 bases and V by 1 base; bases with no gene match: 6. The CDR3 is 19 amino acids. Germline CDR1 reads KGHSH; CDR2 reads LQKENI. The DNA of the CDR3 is TGTGCCAGCTCACCACGAGGTAGCGGGGGGAGCTCTGGGGCCAACGTCCTGACTTTC. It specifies CASSPRGSGGSSGANVLTF.

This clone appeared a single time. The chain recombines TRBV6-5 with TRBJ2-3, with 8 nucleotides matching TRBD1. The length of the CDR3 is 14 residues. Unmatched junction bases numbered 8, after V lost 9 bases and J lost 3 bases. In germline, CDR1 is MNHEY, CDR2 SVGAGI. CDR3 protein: CASQYQGATDTQYF. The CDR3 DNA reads TGTGCCAGTCAATATCAGGGGGCAACAGATACGCAGTATTTT.

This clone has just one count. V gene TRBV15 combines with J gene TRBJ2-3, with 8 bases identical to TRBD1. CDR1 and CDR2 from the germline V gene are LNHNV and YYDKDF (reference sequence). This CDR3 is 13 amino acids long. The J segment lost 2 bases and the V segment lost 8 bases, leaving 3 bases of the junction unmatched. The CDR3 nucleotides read TGTGCCACCGCACAGGGGGACACAGATACGCAGTATTTT. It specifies CATAQGDTDTQYF.

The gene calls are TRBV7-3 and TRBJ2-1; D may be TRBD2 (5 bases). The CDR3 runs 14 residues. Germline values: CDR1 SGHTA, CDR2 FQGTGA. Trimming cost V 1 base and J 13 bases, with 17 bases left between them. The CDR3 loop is CASSLIGSSGVQFF. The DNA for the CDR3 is TGTGCCAGCAGCTTAATAGGGAGTTCCGGGGTACAGTTCTTC.

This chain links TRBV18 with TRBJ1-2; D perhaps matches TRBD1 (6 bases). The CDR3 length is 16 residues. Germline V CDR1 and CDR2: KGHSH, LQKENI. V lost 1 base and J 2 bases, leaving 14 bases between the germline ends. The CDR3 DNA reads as TGTGCCAGCTCACCACTTGACGGGGGGGCCAACTATGGCTACACCTTC. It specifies CASSPLDGGANYGYTF. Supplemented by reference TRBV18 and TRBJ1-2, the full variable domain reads NAGVMQNPRHLVRRRGQEARLRCSPMKGHSHVYWYRQLPEEGLKFMVYLQKENIIDESGMPKERFSAEFPKEGPSILRIQQVVRGDSAAYFCASSPLDGGANYGYTFGSGTRLTVV.

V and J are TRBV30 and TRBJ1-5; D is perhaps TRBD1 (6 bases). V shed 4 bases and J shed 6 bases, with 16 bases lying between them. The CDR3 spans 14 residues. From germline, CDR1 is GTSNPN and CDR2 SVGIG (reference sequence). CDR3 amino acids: CAWTLRGKGQPQHF. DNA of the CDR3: TGTGCCTGGACTTTGAGGGGGAAAGGTCAGCCCCAGCATTTT.

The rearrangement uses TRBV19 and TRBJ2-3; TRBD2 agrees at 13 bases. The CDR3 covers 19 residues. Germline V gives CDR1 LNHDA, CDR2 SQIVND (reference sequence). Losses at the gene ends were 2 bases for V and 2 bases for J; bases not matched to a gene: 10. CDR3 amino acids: CASSISVGLAGANTDTQYF. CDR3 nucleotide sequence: TGTGCCAGTAGTATAAGCGTCGGACTAGCGGGGGCCAACACAGATACGCAGTATTTT. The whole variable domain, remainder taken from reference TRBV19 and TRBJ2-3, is DGGITQSPKYLFRKEGQNVTLSCEQNLNHDAMYWYRQDPGQGLRLIYYSQIVNDFQKGDIAEGYSVSREKKESFPLTVTSAQKNPTAFYLCASSISVGLAGANTDTQYFGPGTRLTVL.